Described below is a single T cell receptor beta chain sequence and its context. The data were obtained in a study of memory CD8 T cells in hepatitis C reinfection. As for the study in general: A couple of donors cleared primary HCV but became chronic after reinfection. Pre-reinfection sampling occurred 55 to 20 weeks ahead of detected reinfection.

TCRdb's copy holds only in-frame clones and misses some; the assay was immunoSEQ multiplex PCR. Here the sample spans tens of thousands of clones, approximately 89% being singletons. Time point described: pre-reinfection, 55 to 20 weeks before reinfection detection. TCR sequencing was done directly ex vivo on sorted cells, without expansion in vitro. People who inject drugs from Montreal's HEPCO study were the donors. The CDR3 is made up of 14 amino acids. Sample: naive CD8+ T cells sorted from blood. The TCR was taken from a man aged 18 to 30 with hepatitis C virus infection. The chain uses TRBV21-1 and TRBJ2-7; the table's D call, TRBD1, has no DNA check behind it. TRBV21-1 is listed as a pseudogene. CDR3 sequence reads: CASNPSAGGYEQYV. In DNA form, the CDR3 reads TGTGCCAGCAACCCCTCCGCAGGGGGCTACGAGCAGTACGTC.